This T cell receptor beta chain was profiled in a study of blood T cell repertoires in COVID-19 (dated by TCRdb to about 2020). About the investigation overall: Samples from collaborators originated in the United States, Italy and Spain and spanned both the acute and convalescent phases of COVID-19. The repertoires were released in a freely available public database meant as a resource for research on the immune response to SARS-CoV-2. The material from the prospective study consisted of cDNA or gDNA derived from T cells, B-cell-depleted T cells, or PBMCs. The sample metadata nearly always contained a de-identified subject ID, COVID-19 status, age in years and sex. Where available, HLA class I and class II types were taken from metadata supplied by the sample provider and were not determined by assay-based typing. Samples were obtained from the ongoing ImmuneRACE study (first 160 participants) and from over a thousand subjects provided by 6 global collaborators. Deeply sampled blood TCRbeta repertoires from subjects exposed to, actively infected with, or recovered from COVID-19 were included in the dataset.

Each collaborating institution followed its own protocols to collect whole blood in K2EDTA tubes. For TCRbeta analysis, collaborators shipped samples as frozen whole blood, isolated PBMCs, or DNA extracted from either of those sample types. TCRbeta CDR3 regions were amplified from genomic DNA by means of the immunoSEQ Assay, a bias-controlled multiplex PCR. The published analysis was carried out like this. The number of nucleated cells in each sample was estimated from the amplification of reference gene primers within the assay. Sequence reads were collapsed and filtered to measure the absolute abundance of every unique TCRbeta CDR3 rearrangement. For each sample, productive Simpson clonality was calculated as the square root of Simpson's diversity index across productive rearrangements. TCRdb limited this immuneACCESS table to in-frame rearrangements with V and J called. A share of clones is missing; checked studies link under half to unresolved V genes, and the rest is unexplained. V and J calls and clone size are given by that table; D and trimming were obtained from the DNA. A total of roughly 100,000 clones appear in this sample, around 76% of them only once. The top ten constitute roughly a fifth of the sample.

This clone has a count of ten or more. Its antigen is still unknown. No base qualities exist here, and no much larger clone lies one base off it. General study outcomes and caveats: How much clinical and demographic metadata was included differed by source and by participant, and the metadata was provided uncurated.

The CDR3 measures 14 amino acids from cysteine to phenylalanine. Only the CDR3 portion is preserved as DNA: 42 bases, with reading frame beginning at the first base. The germline V gene sets CDR1 to SQVTM and CDR2 to ANQGSEA. V is clipped by 5 bases and J by 6 bases, and the sequence between their germline boundaries is 19 bases long. The origin of this receptor is a woman between 65 and 79 years old with acute or convalescent COVID-19. The rearranged segments are TRBV29-1 and TRBJ1-2; no D segment can be confidently identified. The sequenced sample consisted of peripheral blood. The DNA sequence is given as TGCAGCGTTAGCACAGAGAGTATGAGTAATGGCTACACCTTC. It translates to CSVSTESMSNGYTF.